These 24 T cell receptor beta chains share one sample of origin, sequenced in a study of CD8+ T cells in alopecia areata. This sample's treatment: oral pan-JAK inhibitor, 5-10 mg twice daily. Once RNA had been extracted, it was reverse transcribed into cDNA to act as the sequencing template. Profiled with immunoSEQ multiplex PCR; TCRdb holds only in-frame clones, not every one. Among approximately 280,000 clones listed, roughly 60% were seen once. The material was CD4+ T cells sorted from blood, obtained at week 24, from a patient treated with tofacitinib. Every receptor here comes from a human donor with alopecia areata.

The gene calls are TRBV9 and TRBJ1-4; a weak D match, TRBD1 (5 bases). This CDR3 contains 16 residues. CDR1 SGDLS and CDR2 YYNGEE come from the germline V gene. The V end lost 5 bases, the J end lost 7 bases, and 21 bases lay between the germline ends. The CDR3 DNA is TGTGCCAGCAGTATGGGGGAGGTCCGCGATCCTGAAAAACTGTTTTTT. Residues: CASSMGEVRDPEKLFF. Supplemented by reference TRBV9 and TRBJ1-4, the full variable domain reads DSGVTQTPKHLITATGQRVTLRCSPRSGDLSVYWYQQSLDQGLQFLIQYYNGEERAKGNILERFSAQQFPDLHSELNLSSLELGDSALYFCASSMGEVRDPEKLFFGSGTQLSVL.

The CDR3 DNA follows: TGCAGTGCATTCGACAGGGTATCCCCTTTCTTT. Its translation: CSAFDRVSPFF. This rearrangement joins TRBV20-1 to TRBJ1-1; 7 bases agree with TRBD1. Per the germline V gene, CDR1 is DFQATT and CDR2 is SNEGSKA (reference sequence). Germline trimming cut 6 bases from V and 12 bases from J; bases unmatched to any gene: 10. The CDR3 covers 11 residues.

The genes are TRBV15 and TRBJ1-2; no clear D. The CDR3 is 13 amino acids. Germline V lookup: CDR1 LNHNV, CDR2 YYDKDF (reference sequence). Trimming stripped 2 bases from V and 8 bases from J, with 12 bases between. The chain's CDR3 is CATSRPPSGGYTF. The CDR3 nucleotides are TGTGCCACCAGCAGACCCCCATCGGGGGGCTACACCTTC. Using reference TRBV15 and TRBJ1-2 for the parts outside the CDR3, the full variable domain is DAMVIQNPRYQVTQFGKPVTLSCSQTLNHNVMYWYQQKSSQAPKLLFHYYDKDFNNEADTPDNFQSRRPNTSFCFLDIRSPGLGDTAMYLCATSRPPSGGYTFGSGTRLTVV.

The CDR3 reads CASSDGPEAKNIQYF. The DNA of the CDR3 is TGTGCCAGCAGTGATGGTCCCGAAGCCAAAAACATTCAGTACTTC. The chain recombines TRBV25-1 with TRBJ2-4; D remains ambiguous. The V gene lost 3 bases and the J gene lost 0 bases, with 9 bases spanning the gap. The CDR3 extends over 15 amino acids. The germline V gene encodes CDR1 MGHDK and CDR2 SYGVNS.

The chain employs TRBV28 and TRBJ1-1, with unresolved D. Germline V gives CDR1 MDHEN, CDR2 SYDVKM. V lost 5 bases and J 1 base, leaving 8 bases between the germline ends. The CDR3 runs 13 residues. The DNA for the CDR3 is TGTGCCAGCAGTCCCAATACGAACACTGAAGCTTTCTTT. This gives the protein CASSPNTNTEAFF.

The J gene is TRBJ1-1, the V gene TRBV30; D is perhaps TRBD1 (5 bases). Looked up from germline, CDR1 is GTSNPN and CDR2 is SVGIG (reference sequence). V lost 3 bases and J 4 bases, leaving 12 bases between the germline ends. This CDR3 has 13 residues. The CDR3 reads CAWRAGGSTEAFF. CDR3 DNA sequence: TGTGCCTGGAGGGCCGGGGGGAGCACTGAAGCTTTCTTT.

The CDR3 coding sequence is TGTGCCAGCAGCCAGGACAGTGGGACTGAAGCTTTCTTT. This codes for CASSQDSGTEAFF. J is TRBJ1-1 and V is TRBV7-2; TRBD1 is a possible D gene (6 bases). Between the trimmed V and J ends, which lost 5 bases and 5 bases, there was a span of 12 bases. The CDR3 is 13 amino acids. Per germline, CDR1 SGHTA and CDR2 FQGNSA.

J is TRBJ2-6 and V is TRBV27, with a tentative D call TRBD1 (5 bases). Trimming stripped 3 bases from V and 0 bases from J, with 18 bases between. CDR1 is MNHEY and CDR2 is SMNVEV in the germline V gene (reference sequence). There are 19 residues in the CDR3. The CDR3 region is CASSFHRGLGGSGANVLTF. DNA of the CDR3: TGTGCCAGCAGTTTTCATAGGGGATTGGGTGGCTCTGGGGCCAACGTCCTGACTTTC.

This CDR3 is CASSDVRKGRAETQYF. CDR3 sequence (DNA): TGTGCCAGCAGCGACGTTCGGAAGGGGAGGGCGGAGACCCAGTACTTC. The chain is built from TRBV5-6 and TRBJ2-5, with 7 bases identical to TRBD2. This CDR3 has 16 residues. Germline loops: CDR1 SGHDT, CDR2 YYEEEE. Germline trimming cut 4 bases from V and 5 bases from J; bases unmatched to any gene: 14.

The J gene is TRBJ1-1, the V gene TRBV18, with TRBD1 matching over 7 bases. The CDR3 sequence is 13 residues long. Per germline, CDR1 KGHSH and CDR2 LQKENI. Germline trimming cut 8 bases from V and 3 bases from J; bases unmatched to any gene: 6. CDR3 sequence: CASRLTGDTEAFF. DNA for the CDR3: TGTGCCAGCAGACTTACAGGGGACACTGAAGCTTTCTTT.

This clone was observed a handful of times. The chain uses TRBV7-8 and TRBJ2-6; possibly TRBD1 for D (5 bases). There are 15 residues in the CDR3. Germline CDR1 and CDR2: SGHVS and FQNEAQ. V lost 3 bases and J 2 bases, leaving 8 bases between the germline ends. The DNA for the CDR3 is TGTGCCAGCAGCTTCCCAGGGACTGGGGCCAACGTCCTGACTTTC. This sequence encodes CASSFPGTGANVLTF.

This chain links TRBV4-2 with TRBJ2-1, with D maybe TRBD2 (5 bases). CDR3 length: 18 residues. The V and J ends lost 0 bases and 2 bases respectively, with 17 bases between them. Germline V gene sequence: CDR1 LGHNA, CDR2 YNFKEQ. The CDR3 loop is CASSQDIQALVPYNEQFF. The CDR3 bases are TGTGCCAGCAGCCAAGATATCCAGGCACTAGTCCCCTACAATGAGCAGTTCTTC.

This clone has more than one count but fewer than ten. CDR3 region: CSVTNYEQYF. The CDR3 nucleotides are TGCAGCGTTACCAACTACGAGCAGTACTTC. The gene calls are TRBV29-1 and TRBJ2-7, with D unclear. This CDR3 is built from 10 residues. CDR1 and CDR2 from the germline V gene are SQVTM and ANQGSEA. V dropped 5 bases and J dropped 3 bases, with 5 bases sitting between them.

This clone has only a few counts. The V and J genes are TRBV7-9 and TRBJ2-1, with D possibly TRBD2 on 6 matching bases. Germline CDR1 is SEHNR and CDR2 is FQNEAQ (reference sequence). Trimming stripped 5 bases from V and 12 bases from J, with 20 bases between. This CDR3 is built from 14 residues. The CDR3 DNA reads TGTGCCAGCAGCGCGACGGGACTCCTCATAAGGCAGTTCTTC. It translates to CASSATGLLIRQFF.

This chain links TRBV5-4 with TRBJ1-2; 8 bases are a match to TRBD1. Per the germline V gene, CDR1 is SGHNT and CDR2 is YYREEE (reference sequence). The J segment lost 2 bases and the V segment lost 4 bases, leaving 4 bases of the junction unmatched. CDR3 size: 14 residues. The chain's CDR3 is CASSPGTGNYGYTF. The CDR3 DNA reads TGTGCCAGCAGCCCCGGGACAGGAAACTATGGCTACACCTTC.

This clone was recorded a few times. This chain links TRBV19 with TRBJ1-5; 7 positions agree with TRBD1. Trimming at V came to 9 bases and at J to 1 base, leaving 6 bases not matched to a gene. The CDR3 contains 14 residues. Germline lookup yields CDR1 LNHDA and CDR2 SQIVND (reference sequence). CDR3 DNA sequence: TGTGCCAGCTCTGGGACAGCGAGCAATCAGCCCCAGCATTTT. It encodes CASSGTASNQPQHF.

This clone was picked up one time. This chain joins TRBV5-1 and TRBJ2-1, with TRBD1 matching over 9 bases. The CDR3 loop spans 15 amino acids. V lost 2 bases, J lost 9 bases, and 9 bases stayed unmatched. From germline, CDR1 is SGHRS and CDR2 YFSETQ. The CDR3 loop reads CASSFGTGLVAEQFF. The CDR3 nucleotides read TGCGCCAGCAGCTTCGGGACAGGGTTGGTTGCTGAGCAGTTCTTC.

The chain combines TRBV7-2 with TRBJ1-2; D is ambiguous. CDR3 size: 16 residues. The V gene's germline CDR1 is SGHTA and CDR2 FQGNSA. V was pared by 6 bases and J by 6 bases, with 23 bases between. For the CDR3, the DNA is TGTGCCAGCAGTAACAAGCGGCGCGGGTTGGGTGATGGCTACACCTTC. Its protein is CASSNKRRGLGDGYTF.

The chain joins TRBV5-1 to TRBJ1-1; 12 positions match TRBD1. Germline CDR1 reads SGHRS; CDR2 reads YFSETQ. The V and J ends lost 0 bases and 8 bases, in that order; junction bases with no gene match: 8. The CDR3 has 16 residues. CDR3 protein: CASSLAGTGGREEAFF. The CDR3 coding sequence is TGCGCCAGCAGCTTGGCCGGGACAGGGGGCCGGGAGGAAGCTTTCTTT.

This clone has at least ten counts. The chain couples TRBV7-6 to TRBJ1-1; D may be TRBD1 (5 bases). Germline V CDR1 and CDR2: SGHVS, FNYEAQ. This CDR3 region has 12 residues. Between the trimmed V and J ends, which lost 11 bases and 4 bases, there was a span of 14 bases. The CDR3 spells CAEGIPGTEAFF. As DNA, the CDR3 is TGTGCCGAGGGGATCCCCGGCACTGAAGCTTTCTTT.

Only a few counts were recorded for this clone. The V gene is TRBV6-6, the J gene TRBJ1-2; D gene ambiguous. CDR3 length equals 11 residues. Germline loops: CDR1 MNHNY, CDR2 SVGAGI (reference sequence). Trimming removed 6 bases at V and 3 bases at J, with 5 bases between. In DNA, the CDR3 is TGTGCCAGCAGAAGCGACTATGGCTACACCTTC. Residues: CASRSDYGYTF.

The chain uses TRBV30 and TRBJ1-1; D ambiguous. Germline CDR1 and CDR2: GTSNPN and SVGIG (reference sequence). The CDR3 runs to 16 residues. Between the trimmed V and J ends, which lost 3 bases and 0 bases, there was a span of 17 bases. CDR3 residues: CAWSLRDRIVNTEAFF. CDR3 DNA sequence: TGTGCCTGGAGCCTAAGGGATCGGATTGTGAACACTGAAGCTTTCTTT.

The rearrangement joins TRBV19 to TRBJ2-5; no clear D gene. Germline V CDR1 and CDR2: LNHDA, SQIVND (reference sequence). V was pared by 7 bases and J by 1 base, with 13 bases between. This CDR3 region has 14 residues. CDR3 in amino acids: CASNVGWGQETQYF. In DNA, the CDR3 is TGTGCCAGTAACGTCGGGTGGGGCCAAGAGACCCAGTACTTC.

The chain recombines TRBV5-4 with TRBJ2-7, with D hard to call. Germline V CDR1 and CDR2: SGHNT, YYREEE (reference sequence). With 1 base removed from V and 5 bases from J, the gap between germline ends came to 4 bases. The CDR3 length is 11 residues. The CDR3 region is CASSLLHEQYF. CDR3 DNA: TGTGCCAGCAGCTTGCTTCACGAGCAGTACTTC.